These 27 T cell receptor beta chains originate from one sample sequenced in a study of cytomegalovirus exposure and HLA in healthy donors. The PCR had 60 Vbeta and 13 Jbeta primers. Only in-frame clones appear in the TCRdb table, and some are missing; sequencing was by immunoSEQ multiplex PCR. The table for this sample gives 80,000 to 100,000 clones. The sample taken for sequencing was PBMCs. The receptor source for this set is a man aged 50-60 years in good health and CMV-seropositive.

V is TRBV28 and J is TRBJ1-4; D perhaps matches TRBD1 (5 bases). CDR1 and CDR2 (germline): MDHEN, SYDVKM. The CDR3 extends over 13 amino acids. V shed 10 bases and J shed 7 bases, with 16 bases lying between them. The DNA of the CDR3 is TGTGCCATTTCCGGGGGACCGATTGAAAAACTGTTTTTT. The encoded protein is CAISGGPIEKLFF.

The genes are TRBV29-1 and TRBJ2-3; tentatively, D is TRBD2 (6 bases). Germline CDR1 reads SQVTM; CDR2 reads ANQGSEA. V was trimmed by 7 bases and J by 8 bases, leaving 22 bases between them. There are 14 residues in the CDR3. The CDR3, as DNA: TGCAGCGCTGGAGGGGTCGGGGTGACGGGTACGCAGTATTTT. Translation gives CSAGGVGVTGTQYF.

This sequence joins TRBV7-9 and TRBJ2-3; maybe TRBD2 (5 bases). Germline values: CDR1 SEHNR, CDR2 FQNEAQ (reference sequence). This CDR3 region has 17 residues. Trimming cost V 3 bases and J 0 bases, with 16 bases left between them. The CDR3 loop is CASSFPRFGLSTDTQYF. In nucleotides, the CDR3 is TGTGCCAGCAGCTTTCCGCGCTTTGGACTTAGCACAGATACGCAGTATTTT.

The chain recombines TRBV6-8 with TRBJ1-2; 12 bases align to TRBD1. The CDR3 has 15 residues. The V gene's germline CDR1 is MNHGY and CDR2 SAAAGT. V shed 6 bases and J 8 bases; nucleotides not matched to a gene: 10. CDR3 sequence: CASSPPGQGAGGYTF. CDR3 bases: TGTGCCAGCAGCCCACCGGGACAGGGGGCGGGGGGCTACACCTTC.

V gene TRBV7-2 combines with J gene TRBJ1-3; unclear D gene. The ends were cut back, 11 bases at V and 0 bases at J, with 11 bases in the middle. CDR1 and CDR2 from the germline V gene are SGHTA and FQGNSA. This CDR3 comprises 13 residues. The CDR3, as DNA: TGTGCCGGCGGCGGGGACTCTGGAAACACCATATATTTT. It encodes CAGGGDSGNTIYF. Together with reference TRBV7-2 and TRBJ1-3, the CDR3 gives the full variable domain: GAGVSQSPSNKVTEKGKDVELRCDPISGHTALYWYRQSLGQGLEFLIYFQGNSAPDKSGLPSDRFSAERTGGSVSTLTIQRTQQEDSAVYLCAGGGDSGNTIYFGEGSWLTVV.

The J gene is TRBJ1-5, the V gene TRBV2; the D gene is possibly TRBD1 (5 bases). CDR1 is SNHLY, CDR2 FYNNEI, per germline. This CDR3 is 14 amino acids long. The ends were cut back, 1 base at V and 9 bases at J, with 13 bases in the middle. CDR3 loop: CASSEGGGAWPQHF. DNA of the CDR3: TGTGCCAGCAGTGAAGGCGGTGGGGCTTGGCCCCAGCATTTT.

V usage is TRBV4-2 and J usage is TRBJ2-1, with TRBD2 as a possible D gene (6 bases). Germline V CDR1 and CDR2: LGHNA, YNFKEQ. V was pared by 1 base and J by 2 bases, with 12 bases between. The CDR3 runs 16 residues. Here the CDR3 DNA reads TGTGCCAGCAGCCAAGCACGGGCGGGGACCTACAATGAGCAGTTCTTC. Translated, it gives CASSQARAGTYNEQFF.

The chain recombines TRBV29-1 with TRBJ2-1, with TRBD1 as a possible D gene (5 bases). The CDR3 has 12 amino acids. Germline CDR1 SQVTM, CDR2 ANQGSEA. Deletions cut 3 bases from V and 5 bases from J, with 8 bases between. Here the CDR3 reads CSVEDIHNEQFF. For the CDR3, the DNA is TGCAGCGTTGAGGACATCCACAATGAGCAGTTCTTC.

The chain combines TRBV7-9 with TRBJ2-7, with D perhaps matching TRBD1 (6 bases). CDR1 is SEHNR and CDR2 is FQNEAQ in the germline V gene (reference sequence). CDR3 length: 14 residues. V was clipped by 6 bases and J by 5 bases, with 17 bases between them. The CDR3 here is CASSHSLQGHEQYV. CDR3 in DNA: TGTGCCAGCAGTCACTCTCTACAGGGTCACGAGCAGTACGTC.

The chain is built from TRBV30 and TRBJ2-7; D remains unclear. Trimming removed 3 bases from V and 2 bases from J, with 8 bases in between. From germline, CDR1 is GTSNPN and CDR2 SVGIG (reference sequence). The CDR3 consists of 12 residues. For the CDR3, the DNA is TGTGCCTGGAGAGGAGAAACCTACGAGCAGTACTTC. This gives the protein CAWRGETYEQYF.

V usage is TRBV7-3 and J usage is TRBJ2-7; 7 bases are a match to TRBD2. The CDR3 is 13 amino acids. Germline values: CDR1 SGHTA, CDR2 FQGTGA. The trim removed 5 bases at V and 5 bases at J, leaving 6 bases unmatched. The CDR3 bases are TGTGCCAGCAGCCGGACGGGGGGACACGAGCAGTACTTC. Protein sequence: CASSRTGGHEQYF.

V is TRBV9 and J is TRBJ1-2; 7 nucleotides match TRBD1. V dropped 6 bases and J dropped 5; count of bases not matched to a gene: 13. The CDR3 runs 15 residues. Per germline, CDR1 SGDLS and CDR2 YYNGEE. The CDR3 protein is CASTRTGDGLYGYTF. The CDR3 nucleotides are TGTGCCAGCACACGAACAGGGGACGGGTTGTATGGCTACACCTTC.

The chain has TRBV6-5 and TRBJ1-1; tentatively, D is TRBD1 (5 bases). The CDR3 totals 13 residues. The V gene lost 9 bases and the J gene lost 0 bases, with 11 bases spanning the gap. Germline CDR1 reads MNHEY; CDR2 reads SVGAGI. DNA for the CDR3: TGTGCCAGTTCCGACAGCATGAACACTGAAGCTTTCTTT. Protein sequence: CASSDSMNTEAFF.

V gene TRBV30 combines with J gene TRBJ2-1; TRBD2 aligns across 9 bases. V gave up 4 bases and J gave up 5 bases; unmatched junction bases: 6. Germline CDR1 and CDR2: GTSNPN and SVGIG (reference sequence). This CDR3 is 14 amino acids long. CDR3 protein: CAWTTSGSDNEQFF. The CDR3 nucleotides are TGTGCCTGGACGACTAGCGGTTCCGACAATGAGCAGTTCTTC. Using reference TRBV30 and TRBJ2-1 for the parts outside the CDR3, the full variable domain is SQTIHQWPATLVQPVGSPLSLECTVEGTSNPNLYWYRQAAGRGLQLLFYSVGIGQISSEVPQNLSASRPQDRQFILSSKKLLLSDSGFYLCAWTTSGSDNEQFFGPGTRLTVL.

The rearrangement joins TRBV5-6 to TRBJ2-1, with a tentative D call TRBD2 (5 bases). The CDR3 is made up of 17 amino acids. Trimming shortened V by 4 bases and J by 7 bases, and 24 bases separated the two germline ends. The germline V gene encodes CDR1 SGHDT and CDR2 YYEEEE. The CDR3 protein is CASSPESPEAPRNEQFF. The CDR3 coding sequence is TGTGCCAGCAGCCCCGAATCCCCGGAGGCACCCAGAAATGAGCAGTTCTTC.

The chain uses TRBV2 and TRBJ1-2; D is possibly TRBD1 (6 bases). The length of the CDR3 is 14 residues. The V end lost 6 bases, the J end lost 6 bases, and 17 bases lay between the germline ends. From germline, CDR1 is SNHLY and CDR2 FYNNEI. CDR3 DNA sequence: TGTGCCAGCAGATTAACCGGGACAAGAGATGGCTACACCTTC. This gives the protein CASRLTGTRDGYTF.

The genes are TRBV18 and TRBJ1-3; no clear D. V gave up 2 bases and J gave up 0 bases, with 8 bases separating them. The germline CDR1 and CDR2 sequences are KGHSH and LQKENI. The CDR3 has 15 amino acids. The CDR3 sequence is CASSPAPSSGNTIYF. In DNA, the CDR3 is TGTGCCAGCTCACCAGCACCCAGCTCTGGAAACACCATATATTTT. Supplemented by reference TRBV18 and TRBJ1-3, the full variable domain reads NAGVMQNPRHLVRRRGQEARLRCSPMKGHSHVYWYRQLPEEGLKFMVYLQKENIIDESGMPKERFSAEFPKEGPSILRIQQVVRGDSAAYFCASSPAPSSGNTIYFGEGSWLTVV.

The CDR3 bases are TGTGCCAGCAGTGACTCCGGGGAACTAGCGGGAGCCCCAACAGGGCAGTACTTC. Residues: CASSDSGELAGAPTGQYF. The rearrangement uses TRBV6-4 and TRBJ2-7; 11 positions agree with TRBD2. V was pared by 0 bases and J by 9 bases, with 16 bases of the junction left unmatched. The CDR3 is made up of 18 amino acids. The germline CDR1 and CDR2 sequences are MRHNA and SNTAGT.

The V and J genes are TRBV6-5 and TRBJ1-1, with TRBD1 matching over 10 bases. The CDR3 is made up of 14 amino acids. V was pared by 4 bases and J by 5 bases, with 4 bases of the junction left unmatched. The germline V gene has CDR1 MNHEY and CDR2 SVGAGI. The CDR3, as DNA: TGTGCCAGCAGTTCGGACAGGGGGGGGACTGAAGCTTTCTTT. It yields the protein CASSSDRGGTEAFF.

This chain links TRBV4-2 with TRBJ2-1; D possibly corresponds to TRBD2 (6 bases). This CDR3 spans 18 amino acids. Trimming took off 3 bases at V and 0 bases at J, with 18 bases between the two ends. Per the germline V gene, CDR1 is LGHNA and CDR2 is YNFKEQ. CDR3 region: CASSQAFSAGNSYNEQFF. In nucleotides, the CDR3 is TGTGCCAGCAGCCAGGCCTTCTCGGCGGGAAACTCCTACAATGAGCAGTTCTTC.

The chain recombines TRBV5-1 with TRBJ1-2; 8 positions agree with TRBD1. The CDR3 length is 15 residues. V lost 4 bases to trimming and J lost 0 bases; unmatched junction nucleotides: 5. CDR1 is SGHRS, CDR2 YFSETQ, per germline. CDR3 residues: CASSRRQGTNYGYTF. CDR3 DNA: TGCGCCAGCAGCCGGAGACAGGGGACTAACTATGGCTACACCTTC.

The rearrangement joins TRBV30 to TRBJ2-1, with TRBD2 identical over 9 bases. The CDR3 length is 13 residues. V shed 7 bases and J 5 bases; nucleotides not matched to a gene: 6. Germline CDR1 and CDR2: GTSNPN and SVGIG (reference sequence). Written as DNA, the CDR3 is TGTGCCTATAGCGGGAGTCCCGACAATGAGCAGTTCTTC. This gives the protein CAYSGSPDNEQFF.

This chain joins TRBV4-3 and TRBJ1-6; 11 bases map to TRBD1. V trimming: 0 bases; J trimming: 1 base; junction bases outside the gene matches: 2. From germline, CDR1 is LGHNA and CDR2 YSLEER. The CDR3 has 18 amino acids. CDR3 sequence reads: CASSQEGQGVSYNSPLHF. The CDR3 DNA reads as TGCGCCAGCAGCCAAGAGGGACAGGGGGTATCCTATAATTCACCCCTCCACTTT.

V is TRBV6-5 and J is TRBJ1-4; maybe TRBD1 (6 bases). With 5 bases removed from V and 6 bases from J, the gap between germline ends came to 13 bases. Germline V lookup: CDR1 MNHEY, CDR2 SVGAGI. The CDR3 is 14 residues long. The CDR3 protein is CASSEGQVDEKLFF. The CDR3 DNA reads as TGTGCCAGCAGTGAGGGACAAGTCGATGAAAAACTGTTTTTT.

The V and J genes are TRBV7-9 and TRBJ1-5, with 7 bases matching TRBD1. The CDR3 is made up of 17 amino acids. The V gene's germline CDR1 is SEHNR and CDR2 FQNEAQ (reference sequence). J was trimmed by 5 bases and V by 1 base; bases with no gene match: 11. CDR3 DNA: TGTGCCAGCAGCTTAGGTGGCCCAGGGGGTATGTATCAGCCCCAGCATTTT. It codes for CASSLGGPGGMYQPQHF. Filled out from reference TRBV7-9 and TRBJ1-5, the complete variable domain reads DTGVSQNPRHKITKRGQNVTFRCDPISEHNRLYWYRQTLGQGPEFLTYFQNEAQLEKSRLLSDRFSAERPKGSFSTLEIQRTEQGDSAMYLCASSLGGPGGMYQPQHFGDGTRLSIL.

This CDR3 is CAWVGDFYNEQFF. The DNA for the CDR3 is TGTGCCTGGGTTGGGGACTTCTACAATGAGCAGTTCTTC. The rearrangement links TRBV30 to TRBJ2-1; TRBD2 might be the D (6 bases). V lost 5 bases and J 3 bases, leaving 11 bases between the germline ends. Germline CDR1 and CDR2: GTSNPN and SVGIG (reference sequence). CDR3 length equals 13 residues.

V is TRBV5-1 and J is TRBJ2-6; the D is unclear. Germline V gene lookup returns CDR1 SGHRS and CDR2 YFSETQ. This CDR3 is 15 amino acids long. V lost 4 bases and J lost 1, with 9 bases in between. The CDR3: CASSVLGSGANVLTF. Here the CDR3 DNA reads TGCGCCAGCAGCGTCCTCGGGTCTGGGGCCAACGTCCTGACTTTC.